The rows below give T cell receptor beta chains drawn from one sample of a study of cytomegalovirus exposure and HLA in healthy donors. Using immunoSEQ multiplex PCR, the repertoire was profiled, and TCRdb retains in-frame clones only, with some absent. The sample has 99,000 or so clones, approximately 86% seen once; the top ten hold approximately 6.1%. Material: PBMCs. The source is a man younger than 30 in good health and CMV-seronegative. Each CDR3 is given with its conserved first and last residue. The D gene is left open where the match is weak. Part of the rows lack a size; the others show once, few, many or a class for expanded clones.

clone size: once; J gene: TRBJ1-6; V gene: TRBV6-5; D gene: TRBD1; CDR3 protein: CASRGQALGNSPLHF; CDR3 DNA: TGTGCCAGTAGGGGACAGGCCCTAGGCAATTCACCCCTCCACTTT
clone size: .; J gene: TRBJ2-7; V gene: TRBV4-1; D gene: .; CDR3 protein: CASSQDGVAYEQYF; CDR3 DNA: TGCGCCAGCAGCCAAGACGGGGTTGCCTACGAGCAGTACTTC
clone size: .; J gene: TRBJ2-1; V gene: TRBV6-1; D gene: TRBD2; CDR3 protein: CASSETEWREAEQFF; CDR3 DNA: TGTGCCAGCAGTGAAACAGAGTGGCGGGAGGCTGAGCAGTTCTTC
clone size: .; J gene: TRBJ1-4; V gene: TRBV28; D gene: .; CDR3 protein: CASSPFIPVDSSTRNEKLFF; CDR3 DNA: TGTGCCAGCAGCCCCTTTATACCCGTTGACAGTTCAACCCGTAATGAAAAACTGTTTTTT
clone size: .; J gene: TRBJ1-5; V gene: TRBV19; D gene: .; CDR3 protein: CASSMGTGQSQPQHF; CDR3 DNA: TGTGCCAGTAGTATGGGAACAGGGCAGAGCCAGCCCCAGCATTTT
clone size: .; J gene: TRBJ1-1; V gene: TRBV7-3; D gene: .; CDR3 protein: CASSGTGRTEAFF; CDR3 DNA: TGTGCCAGCAGCGGCACAGGTCGGACTGAAGCTTTCTTT
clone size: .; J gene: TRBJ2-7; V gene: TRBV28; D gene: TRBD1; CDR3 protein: CASSPSDPRTGMTYEQYF; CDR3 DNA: TGTGCCAGCAGTCCCTCAGACCCTAGGACAGGGATGACCTACGAGCAGTACTTC
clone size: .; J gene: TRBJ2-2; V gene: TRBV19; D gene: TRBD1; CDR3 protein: CASSGQGIHGELFF; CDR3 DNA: TGTGCCAGTAGTGGACAGGGGATTCACGGGGAGCTGTTTTTT
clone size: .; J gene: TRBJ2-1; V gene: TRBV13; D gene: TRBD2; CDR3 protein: CASSRTSGFNEQFF; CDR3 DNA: TGTGCCAGCAGCCGGACTAGCGGTTTCAATGAGCAGTTCTTC
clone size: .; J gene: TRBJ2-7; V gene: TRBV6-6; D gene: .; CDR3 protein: CASSYSSGHYEQYF; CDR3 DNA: TGTGCCAGCAGTTACTCCTCAGGGCACTACGAGCAGTACTTC
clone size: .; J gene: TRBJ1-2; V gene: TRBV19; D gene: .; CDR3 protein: CASSISLTGALGYTF; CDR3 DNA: TGTGCCAGTAGTATATCCCTGACAGGCGCTTTGGGCTACACCTTC
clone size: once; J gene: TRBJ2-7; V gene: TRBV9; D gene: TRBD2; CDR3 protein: CASSTTSGRDYEQYF; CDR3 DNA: TGTGCCAGCAGCACCACTAGCGGGAGAGACTACGAGCAGTACTTC
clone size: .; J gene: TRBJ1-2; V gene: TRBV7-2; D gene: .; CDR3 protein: CASSGEGQRNYGYTF; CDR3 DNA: TGTGCCAGCAGCGGAGAAGGACAGCGCAACTATGGCTACACCTTC
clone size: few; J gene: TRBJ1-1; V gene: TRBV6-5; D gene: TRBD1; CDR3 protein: CASSDRAGTEAFF; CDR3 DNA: TGTGCCAGCAGTGACAGGGCGGGGACTGAAGCTTTCTTT
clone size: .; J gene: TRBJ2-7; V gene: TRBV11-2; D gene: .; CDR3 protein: CASSLRAGPSYEQYF; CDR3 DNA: TGTGCCAGCAGCTTGAGGGCAGGACCTTCCTACGAGCAGTACTTC
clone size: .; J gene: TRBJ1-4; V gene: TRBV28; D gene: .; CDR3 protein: CASSPGRTNEKLFF; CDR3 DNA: TGTGCCAGCAGTCCGGGGAGGACTAATGAAAAACTGTTTTTT
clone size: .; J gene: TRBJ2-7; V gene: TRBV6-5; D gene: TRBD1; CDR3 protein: CASSYTAGTGANEQYF; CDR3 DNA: TGTGCCAGCAGTTACACCGCAGGGACAGGGGCGAACGAGCAGTACTTC
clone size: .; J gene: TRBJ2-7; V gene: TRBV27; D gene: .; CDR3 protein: CASGSRTATYEQYF; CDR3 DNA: TGTGCCAGCGGCTCGCGGACAGCTACCTACGAGCAGTACTTC
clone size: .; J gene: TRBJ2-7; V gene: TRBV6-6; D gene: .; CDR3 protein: CASSYSTQMQQYF; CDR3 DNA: TGTGCCAGCAGTTACTCTACACAGATGCAGCAGTACTTC
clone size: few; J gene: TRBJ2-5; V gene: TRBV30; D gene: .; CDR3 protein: CAWSGQYQETQYF; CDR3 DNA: TGTGCCTGGAGTGGACAGTACCAAGAGACCCAGTACTTC
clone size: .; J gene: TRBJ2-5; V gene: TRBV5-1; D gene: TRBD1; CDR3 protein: CASSLGQGGEQYF; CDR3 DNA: TGCGCCAGCAGCTTGGGACAGGGGGGCGAACAGTACTTC
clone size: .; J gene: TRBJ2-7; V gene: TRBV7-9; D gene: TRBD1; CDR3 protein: CASSLADRGYEQYF; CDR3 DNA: TGTGCCAGCAGCTTAGCTGACAGGGGCTACGAGCAGTACTTC
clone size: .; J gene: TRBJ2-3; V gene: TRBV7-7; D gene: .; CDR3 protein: CASSPGVEGLDTQYF; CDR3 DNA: TGTGCCAGCAGCCCCGGGGTGGAGGGATTAGATACGCAGTATTTT
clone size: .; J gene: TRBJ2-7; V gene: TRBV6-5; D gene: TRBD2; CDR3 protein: CASSYSPGGYEQYF; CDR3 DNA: TGTGCCAGCAGTTACTCCCCGGGGGGCTACGAGCAGTACTTC
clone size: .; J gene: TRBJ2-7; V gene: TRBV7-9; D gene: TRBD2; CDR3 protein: CASSLAGGPGYEQYF; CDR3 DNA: TGTGCCAGCAGCTTAGCGGGAGGGCCGGGGTACGAGCAGTACTTC
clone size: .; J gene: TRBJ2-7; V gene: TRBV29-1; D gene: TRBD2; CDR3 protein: CSVRLAGVLYEQYF; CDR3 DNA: TGCAGCGTTCGACTAGCGGGCGTCCTCTACGAGCAGTACTTC
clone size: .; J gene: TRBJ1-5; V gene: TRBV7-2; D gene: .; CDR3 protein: CASSLKGSGQPQHF; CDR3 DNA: TGTGCCAGCAGCTTAAAAGGTTCAGGGCAGCCCCAGCATTTT
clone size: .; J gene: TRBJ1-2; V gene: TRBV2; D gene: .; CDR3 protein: CASSEGTGGYTF; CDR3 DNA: TGTGCCAGCAGTGAAGGGACTGGGGGCTACACCTTC
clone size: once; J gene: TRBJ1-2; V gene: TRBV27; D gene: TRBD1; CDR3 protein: CASSSRTGNYGYTF; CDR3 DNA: TGTGCCAGCAGTTCTCGGACAGGGAACTATGGCTACACCTTC
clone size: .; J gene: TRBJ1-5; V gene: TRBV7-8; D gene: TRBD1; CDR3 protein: CASSSLEGQYSNQPQHF; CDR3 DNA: TGTGCCAGCAGCTCTTTGGAGGGACAGTATAGCAATCAGCCCCAGCATTTT
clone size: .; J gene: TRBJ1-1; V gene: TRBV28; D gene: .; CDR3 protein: CASRGPTTYTWNTEAFF; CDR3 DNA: TGTGCCAGCAGGGGCCCAACGACATACACGTGGAACACTGAAGCTTTCTTT
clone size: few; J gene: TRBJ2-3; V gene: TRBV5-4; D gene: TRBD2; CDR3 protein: CASSSGLASTSTDTQYF; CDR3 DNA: TGTGCCAGCAGCTCCGGACTAGCGTCGACGAGCACAGATACGCAGTATTTT
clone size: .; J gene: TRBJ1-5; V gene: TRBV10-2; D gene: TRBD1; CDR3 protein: CASRADRGDNQPQHF; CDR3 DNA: TGCGCCAGCAGAGCGGACAGGGGGGACAATCAGCCCCAGCATTTT
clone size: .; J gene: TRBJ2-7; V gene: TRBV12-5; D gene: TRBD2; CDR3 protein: CASGSPPGTSGVYEQYF; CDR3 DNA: TGTGCTAGTGGTTCTCCCCCCGGGACTAGCGGCGTCTACGAGCAGTACTTC
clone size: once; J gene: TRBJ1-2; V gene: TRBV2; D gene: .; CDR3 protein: CASGLLGFGYTF; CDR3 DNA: TGTGCCAGCGGACTGCTGGGCTTTGGCTACACCTTC
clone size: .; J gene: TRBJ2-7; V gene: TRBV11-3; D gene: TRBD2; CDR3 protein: CASSLAWGSSGKTYEQYF; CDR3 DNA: TGTGCCAGCAGCTTAGCTTGGGGTAGTAGCGGGAAAACCTACGAGCAGTACTTC
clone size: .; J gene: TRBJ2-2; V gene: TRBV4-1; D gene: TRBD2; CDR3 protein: CASSRGSGTTGELFF; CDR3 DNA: TGCGCCAGCAGCCGGGGAAGCGGGACGACCGGGGAGCTGTTTTTT
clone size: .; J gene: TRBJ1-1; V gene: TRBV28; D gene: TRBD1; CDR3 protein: CASSFPQTGAEAFF; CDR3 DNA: TGTGCCAGCAGTTTTCCACAGACAGGGGCTGAAGCTTTCTTT
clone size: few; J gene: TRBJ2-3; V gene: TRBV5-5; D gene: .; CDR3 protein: CASSLDTGVGTDTQYF; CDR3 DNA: TGTGCCAGCAGCTTGGATACGGGGGTAGGCACAGATACGCAGTATTTT
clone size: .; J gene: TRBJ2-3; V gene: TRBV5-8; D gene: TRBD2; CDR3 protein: CASSPGTSGSSDTQYF; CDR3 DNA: TGTGCCAGCAGCCCAGGGACTAGCGGGAGTTCAGATACGCAGTATTTT
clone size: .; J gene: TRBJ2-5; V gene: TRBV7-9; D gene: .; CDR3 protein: CASSFGTWETQYF; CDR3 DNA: TGTGCCAGCAGCTTCGGGACATGGGAGACCCAGTACTTC
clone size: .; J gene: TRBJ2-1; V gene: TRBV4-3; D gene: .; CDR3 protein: CASSQGLFSYNEQFF; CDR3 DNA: TGCGCCAGCAGCCAGGGACTGTTCTCCTACAATGAGCAGTTCTTC